This T cell receptor beta chain was found in a study of T cells in Graves' hyperthyroidism and ophthalmopathy. Study conclusions and caveats: Ophthalmopathy and stable hyperthyroidism were told apart by a 13 V-J model.

Amplification targeted TCR beta CDR3 regions from RNA transcripts. The HTBI primer set was used in a first-round RT-PCR of the TCR CDR3. TCRdb ran MiXCR on the multiplex PCR reads and lists one entry per CDR3 protein. The profile covers around 390,000 distinct CDR3 sequences, with around 15% appearing a single time and 15% to 20% taken by the ten largest. This clonotype has a count of ten or more. What it binds is not known. This CDR3 comprises 17 residues. The germline V and J ends were trimmed by 0 bases and 0 bases, with 13 bases remaining between them. The study left out patients who had uncontrolled infection, other autoimmune disease, pregnancy or lactation. Diagnoses used clinical symptoms, serum thyroxine and TRAb, thyroid ultrasound and orbital computed tomography.

The chain uses TRBV12-3 or TRBV12-4 and TRBJ2-3; D possibly corresponds to TRBD2 (6 bases). Sequenced sample: blood. This sequence originates from a woman in her twenties or thirties with Graves' ophthalmopathy. The CDR3 loop reads CASSLAFQRASTDTQYF. CDR3 bases: TGTGCCAGCAGTTTAGCGTTCCAGCGGGCGAGCACAGATACGCAGTATTTT.